The table lists the clone carrying this T cell receptor beta chain with many counts. The antigen is not known. The CDR3 runs 17 residues. Trimming at V came to 0 bases and at J to 6 bases, leaving 11 bases not matched to a gene. CDR1 is GTSNPN and CDR2 is SVGIG in the germline V gene (reference sequence). The sample originates from a study of T cells in Graves' hyperthyroidism and ophthalmopathy. Whole-study results and caveats: In the analysis, a 13 V-J model separated ophthalmopathy from stable hyperthyroidism.

What was amplified from RNA transcripts were TCR beta CDR3 regions. The TCR CDR3 was amplified in a first-round RT-PCR using the HTBI primer set. TCRdb used MiXCR to reprocess the multiplex PCR reads, holding one entry per CDR3 protein. Altogether around 480,000 distinct CDR3 sequences are present, 14% being singletons, with the ten largest covering about a sixth. No progression to ophthalmopathy during 18 months of follow-up defined stable disease. Patients were aged 18 to 65, had disease duration under 2 months, and had newly diagnosed hyperthyroidism. The study left out patients who had uncontrolled infection, other autoimmune disease, pregnancy or lactation.

The TCR comes from a woman aged 18-29 years with Graves' hyperthyroidism. Sample: blood. This chain uses TRBV30 with TRBJ2-1; 10 nucleotides line up with TRBD2. CDR3 DNA: TGTGCCTGGAGTGTAGATTTGCCTAGCGGGAGTAGCAATGAGCAGTTCTTC. Its translation is CAWSVDLPSGSSNEQFF.